The clone carrying this T cell receptor (beta chain) was picked up many times. The antigen remains undetermined. This CDR3 has 15 residues. Losses at the gene ends were 5 bases for V and 5 bases for J; bases not matched to a gene: 8. Looked up from germline, CDR1 is SEHNR and CDR2 is FQNEAQ (reference sequence). Amplified regions were TCR beta CDR3 sequences from RNA transcripts. Using the HTBI primer set, a first-round RT-PCR was run on the TCR CDR3. In TCRdb, the multiplex PCR reads were re-called with MiXCR into one record per CDR3 protein. The table includes under 600,000 distinct CDR3 sequences, roughly 15% detected once. The sample is drawn from a study of T cells in Graves' hyperthyroidism and ophthalmopathy. Clinicians diagnosed patients from clinical symptoms, serum thyroxine and TRAb, thyroid ultrasound and orbital computed tomography. General observations from the study: Most thyroid clonotypes that were expanded above 0.001 also turned up in blood.

Material for sequencing was blood. The clonotype originates from a woman in her 40s with Graves' ophthalmopathy. The V gene is TRBV7-9, the J gene TRBJ2-5; 10 bases agree with TRBD1. The CDR3 here is CASSPWRDRGETQYF. CDR3 in DNA: TGTGCCAGCAGCCCCTGGAGGGACAGGGGCGAGACCCAGTACTTC.